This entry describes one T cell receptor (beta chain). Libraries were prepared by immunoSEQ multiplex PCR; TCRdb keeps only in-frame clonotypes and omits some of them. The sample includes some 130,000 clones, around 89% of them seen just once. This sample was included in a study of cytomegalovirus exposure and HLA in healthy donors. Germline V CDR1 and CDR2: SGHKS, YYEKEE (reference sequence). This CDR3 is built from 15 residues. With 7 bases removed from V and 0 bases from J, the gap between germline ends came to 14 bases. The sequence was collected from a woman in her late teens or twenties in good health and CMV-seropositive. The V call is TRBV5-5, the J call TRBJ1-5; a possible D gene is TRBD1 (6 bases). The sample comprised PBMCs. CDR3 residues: CASGLYRDSNQPQHF. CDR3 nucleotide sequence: TGTGCCAGCGGACTTTACAGGGATAGCAATCAGCCCCAGCATTTT.